The sequence of this T cell receptor beta chain was determined in a study of CD8+ T cells in alopecia areata. Turning to the study itself: Treated patients were given oral tofacitinib, which was dosed at 5 to 10 mg twice daily. Severity scoring for treated patients was based on the percentage of affected scalp area. General study findings and limits: Persistence in scalp and blood during tofacitinib was observed for many expanded lesional clones. Researchers say the link of baseline CD8+ expansion to response remains uncertain, with one nonresponder.

The authors extracted RNA and reverse transcribed it into cDNA as the sequencing template. Some clones are missing from TCRdb's copy, which holds only in-frame ones; the method was immunoSEQ multiplex PCR. Among roughly 180,000 clones listed, 53% were seen once. The sample's treatment: oral pan-JAK inhibitor, 5-10 mg twice daily. Points on this clone: The antigen is unknown.

V was cut by 3 bases and J by 7 bases, with 18 bases left in between. CDR3 size: 15 residues. CDR1 is MGHRA and CDR2 is YSYEKL in the germline V gene. The rearrangement uses TRBV4-1 and TRBJ1-2; a weak D match, TRBD1 (6 bases). The sequence derives from a human donor with alopecia areata. Sequencing used CD8+ T cells sorted from blood, obtained at week 24, from a patient treated with tofacitinib. The CDR3 DNA follows: TGCGCCAGCAGCCAGGATGTACAGGGCTTAACTGGCTACACCTTC. Translated: CASSQDVQGLTGYTF.